A few counts support the clone carrying this T cell receptor (beta chain). Its antigen remains unidentified. The data originate from a study of a mutant IDH1 vaccine in newly diagnosed glioma. Assay: immunoSEQ multiplex PCR; the TCRdb copy retains only in-frame clones and omits some. The sample consists of some 25,000 clones, about 76% of them appearing once. The time point: week 5, during vaccination. The content of each vaccine dose was 300 ug of mutant IDH1 20-mer peptide, and topical imiquimod accompanied it. Trimming removed 0 bases at V and 8 bases at J, with 5 bases between. The CDR3 covers 11 residues. Per the germline V gene, CDR1 is DFQATT and CDR2 is SNEGSKA (reference sequence).

This clonotype originated in a man in his forties or fifties with glioma. The material sequenced was PBMCs, taken from a glioma patient whose treatment included an IDH1 peptide vaccine. The chain uses TRBV20-1 and TRBJ2-1; no definite D call. The DNA for the CDR3 is TGCAGTGCTAGAGATAGGTATGAGCAGTTCTTC. Protein sequence: CSARDRYEQFF.